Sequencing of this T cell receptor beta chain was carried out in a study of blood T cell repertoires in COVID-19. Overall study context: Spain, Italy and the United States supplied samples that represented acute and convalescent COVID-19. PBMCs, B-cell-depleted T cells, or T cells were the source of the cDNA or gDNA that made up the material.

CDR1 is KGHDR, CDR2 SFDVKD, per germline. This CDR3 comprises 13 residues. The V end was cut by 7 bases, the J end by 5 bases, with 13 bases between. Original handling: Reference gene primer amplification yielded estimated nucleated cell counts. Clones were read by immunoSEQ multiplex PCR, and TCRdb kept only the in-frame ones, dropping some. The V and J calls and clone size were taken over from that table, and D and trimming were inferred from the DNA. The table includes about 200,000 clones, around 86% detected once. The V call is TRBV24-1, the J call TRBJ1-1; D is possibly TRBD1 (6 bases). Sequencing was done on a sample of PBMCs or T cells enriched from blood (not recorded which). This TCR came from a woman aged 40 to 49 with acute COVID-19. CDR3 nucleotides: TGTGCCACCAGAAGAGGGAGGGGGACTGAAGCTTTCTTT. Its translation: CATRRGRGTEAFF.